The source of this TCR beta chain is a study of cytomegalovirus exposure and HLA in healthy donors. A note on this clone: Its antigen is undetermined.

Study-level points and caveats: By a later analysis, the bulk of CMV-associated TCR beta chains appeared HLA-restricted.

This PCR relied on a set of 60 Vbeta primers and 13 Jbeta primers. Sequencing was performed with immunoSEQ multiplex PCR; in TCRdb, only in-frame clones are kept and a portion is missing. The sample consists of 90,000 to 100,000 clones, over 60% of them appearing once. The length of the CDR3 is 14 residues. Germline-derived CDR1 and CDR2 are MNHNY and SVGAGI (reference sequence). V lost 6 bases and J 1 base, leaving 11 bases between the germline ends. The clonotype was recovered from a female donor in good health and CMV-seronegative. What was sequenced was PBMCs. The chain uses TRBV6-6 and TRBJ2-3; unclear D gene. CDR3 DNA: TGTGCCAGCAGCCCTTCCCTACGCACAGATACGCAGTATTTT. Its protein is CASSPSLRTDTQYF.